This T cell receptor beta chain was identified in a study of blood T cell repertoires in COVID-19. About the study: From the United States, Italy and Spain came samples of acute and convalescent COVID-19. PBMCs, B-cell-depleted T cells, or T cells provided the cDNA or gDNA that made up the material.

The ends lost 7 bases at V and 3 bases at J; junction bases unmatched: 9. The V gene's germline CDR1 is MGHDK and CDR2 SYGVNS. This CDR3 contains 14 residues. The authors' processing: For nucleated cells, counts were estimated from reference gene primer amplification. Sequenced by immunoSEQ multiplex PCR; TCRdb stores in-frame clones only, minus some. That table gives V, J and clone size, and the DNA gave D and trimming. Of about 180,000 clones in the sample, roughly 82% are singletons; the top ten hold roughly 9%. V gene TRBV25-1 combines with J gene TRBJ2-7; the match to TRBD2 covers 7 bases. The receptor was derived from a woman in her seventies with acute or convalescent COVID-19. The sample comprised peripheral blood. CDR3 sequence (DNA): TGTGCCAGCATGTTAAGCGGGGCCGACTACGAGCAGTACTTC. Its translation is CASMLSGADYEQYF.